This T cell receptor (beta chain) was identified during a study of cytomegalovirus exposure and HLA in healthy donors. Study-wide findings and caveats: For cytomegalovirus status, the classifier reportedly gave diagnoses with high specificity and sensitivity. In a later analysis, HLA-associated TCR beta chains were more clonally expanded than equally common others.

Each donor was healthy, and each was a bone marrow donor. It was with 60 Vbeta and 13 Jbeta primers that the PCR ran. Profiled with immunoSEQ multiplex PCR; TCRdb holds only in-frame clones, not every one. Of around 200,000 clones detected, approximately 84% appear once; the ten largest clones hold 0.58%. Germline-derived CDR1 and CDR2 are SGHNT and YYREEE (reference sequence). The CDR3 consists of 14 residues. Between the trimmed V and J ends, which lost 3 bases and 0 bases, there was a span of 10 bases. A remark on this clone: Its antigen is unidentified.

Specimen: PBMCs. This chain links TRBV5-4 with TRBJ2-7; no clear D gene. The receptor was derived from a woman aged 35 to 49 in good health and CMV-seronegative. The chain's CDR3 is CASSSQISSYEQYF. CDR3 nucleotides: TGTGCCAGCAGCTCCCAGATATCCTCCTACGAGCAGTACTTC.